Below, 2 T cell receptor beta chains from the same sample are listed, as sequenced in a study of T cell clones after liver transplantation. Method: immunoSEQ multiplex PCR; TCRdb's copy keeps in-frame clones and lacks some. The sample holds 68,000 or so clones, over 90% seen once. The sequenced sample was CD4+ T cells from blood, obtained less than 27 months after liver transplant. The receptors come from a human patient who received a liver transplant. Some T cells may possibly be graft donor cells.

The count of this clone is one. The chain carries TRBV6-5 and TRBJ2-7; 8 nucleotides agree with TRBD2. CDR1 is MNHEY and CDR2 is SVGAGI in the germline V gene. Unmatched junction bases numbered 10, after V lost 5 bases and J lost 4 bases. The CDR3 loop spans 15 amino acids. CDR3: CASSKPGLGSYEQYF. The CDR3 coding sequence is TGTGCCAGCAGTAAACCGGGACTAGGGTCTTACGAGCAGTACTTC.

This chain connects TRBV19 to TRBJ2-1; 7 bases are shared with TRBD2. The CDR3 has 18 amino acids. Trimming removed 3 bases from V and 3 bases from J; junction bases left unmatched: 14. CDR1 LNHDA and CDR2 SQIVND come from the germline V gene (reference sequence). CDR3 coding DNA: TGTGCCAGTAGTATTCGGCCGGGAGCGGGACCAGGCTACAATGAGCAGTTCTTC. Protein: CASSIRPGAGPGYNEQFF.